The clone carrying this T cell receptor beta chain was found many times. The antigen remains undetermined. This entry is derived from a study of naive and memory T cell subsets. Study observations and caveats: The RNA method is potentially sensitive to activation and differentiation changes.

V dropped 4 bases and J dropped 4 bases, with 10 bases sitting between them. The CDR3 is made up of 13 amino acids. Germline V gene sequence: CDR1 MNHNY, CDR2 SVGAGI (reference sequence). Adult healthy volunteers gave 2.5 ml peripheral blood for whole-blood RNA. Reverse transcription used DNase-treated unsorted total RNA, aiming for 1 to 1000 ng. Alpha and beta constant region primers primed reverse transcription for blood and skin samples. Four PCR rounds used nested alpha and beta constant region primers plus the SP2 primer. TCRdb analysed the 5' RACE reads with MiXCR anew, one entry per CDR3 protein. The sample lists about 21,000 distinct CDR3 sequences, about 4% occurring once.

The chain links TRBV6-6 to TRBJ1-1; D gene unclear. The clonotype originates from a male donor in good health. For the CDR3, the DNA is TGTGCCAGCAGTTCTCTAGTAAGCACTGAAGCTTTCTTT. Encoded protein: CASSSLVSTEAFF.